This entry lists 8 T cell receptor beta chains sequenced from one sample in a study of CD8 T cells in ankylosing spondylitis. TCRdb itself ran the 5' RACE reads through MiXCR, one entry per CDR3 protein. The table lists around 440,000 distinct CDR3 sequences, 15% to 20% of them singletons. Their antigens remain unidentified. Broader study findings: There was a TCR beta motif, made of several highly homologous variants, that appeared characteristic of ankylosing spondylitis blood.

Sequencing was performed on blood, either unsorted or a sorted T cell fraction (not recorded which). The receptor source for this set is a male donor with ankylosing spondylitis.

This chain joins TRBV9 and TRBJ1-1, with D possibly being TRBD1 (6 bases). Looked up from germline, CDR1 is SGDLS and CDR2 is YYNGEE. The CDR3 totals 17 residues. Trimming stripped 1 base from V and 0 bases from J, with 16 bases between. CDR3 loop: CASSVFPQGGMNTEAFF. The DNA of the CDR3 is TGTGCCAGCAGCGTATTCCCACAGGGAGGGATGAACACTGAAGCTTTCTTT.

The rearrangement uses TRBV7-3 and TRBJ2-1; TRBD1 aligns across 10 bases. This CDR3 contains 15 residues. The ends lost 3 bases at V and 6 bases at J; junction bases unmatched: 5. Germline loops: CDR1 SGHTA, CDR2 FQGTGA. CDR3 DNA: TGTGCCAGCAGCTTGATGGGACAGGGGTTCAATGAGCAGTTCTTC. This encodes CASSLMGQGFNEQFF.

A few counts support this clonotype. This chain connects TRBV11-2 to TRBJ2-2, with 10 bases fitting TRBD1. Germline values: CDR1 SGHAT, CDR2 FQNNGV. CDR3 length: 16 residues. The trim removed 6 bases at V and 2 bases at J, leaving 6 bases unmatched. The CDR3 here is CASSRGTGENTGELFF. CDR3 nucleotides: TGTGCCAGCAGTCGAGGGACAGGGGAAAACACCGGGGAGCTGTTTTTT.

The CDR3 reads CSARGGVNTDTQYF. Here the CDR3 DNA reads TGCAGTGCTAGAGGGGGAGTCAACACAGATACGCAGTATTTT. This chain links TRBV20-1 with TRBJ2-3, with D possibly being TRBD2 (5 bases). Per germline, CDR1 DFQATT and CDR2 SNEGSKA (reference sequence). The V gene lost 1 base and the J gene lost 2 bases, with 10 bases spanning the gap. CDR3 length: 14 residues.

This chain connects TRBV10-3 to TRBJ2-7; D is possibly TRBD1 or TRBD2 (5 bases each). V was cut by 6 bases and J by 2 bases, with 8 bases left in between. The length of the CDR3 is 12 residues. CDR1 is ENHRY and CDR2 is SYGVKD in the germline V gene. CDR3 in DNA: TGTGCCATCAGCGGGACCCCCTACGAGCAGTACTTC. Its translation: CAISGTPYEQYF.

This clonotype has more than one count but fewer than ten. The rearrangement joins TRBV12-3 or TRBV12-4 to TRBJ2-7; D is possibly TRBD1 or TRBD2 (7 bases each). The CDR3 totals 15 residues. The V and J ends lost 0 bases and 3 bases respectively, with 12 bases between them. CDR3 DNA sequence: TGTGCCAGCAGTTTAGCCGGCAGGGGGGGCTACGAGCAGTACTTC. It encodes CASSLAGRGGYEQYF.

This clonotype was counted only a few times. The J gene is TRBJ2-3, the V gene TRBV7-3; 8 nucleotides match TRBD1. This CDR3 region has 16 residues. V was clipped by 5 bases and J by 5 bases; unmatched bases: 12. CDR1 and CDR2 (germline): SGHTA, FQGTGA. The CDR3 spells CASSPDHRGVRDTQYF. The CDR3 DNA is TGTGCCAGCAGCCCTGACCACAGGGGGGTCAGAGATACGCAGTATTTT.

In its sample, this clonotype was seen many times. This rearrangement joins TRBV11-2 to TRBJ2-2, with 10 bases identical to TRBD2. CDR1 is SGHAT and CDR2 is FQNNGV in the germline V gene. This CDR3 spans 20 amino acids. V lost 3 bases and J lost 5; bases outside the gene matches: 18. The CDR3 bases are TGTGCCAGCAGCTTCGGCCTAGTTATCGCGACTAGCGGGCTAACCGGGGAGCTGTTTTTT. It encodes CASSFGLVIATSGLTGELFF.